The 25 T cell receptor beta chains presented below share a single source sample, sequenced in a study of cytomegalovirus exposure and HLA in healthy donors. The repertoire was sequenced with immunoSEQ multiplex PCR; TCRdb's copy has only in-frame clones and lacks some. The sample consists of approximately 120,000 clones, 89% of them appearing once. The material sequenced was PBMCs. All receptors derive from a woman under 30 in good health and CMV-seronegative.

This clone was counted once. The CDR3 loop reads CASSETSGRANEQFF. CDR3 bases: TGTGCCAGCAGCGAGACTAGCGGGAGGGCCAATGAGCAGTTCTTC. This chain links TRBV9 with TRBJ2-1; 14 bases agree with TRBD2. Germline V gene data show CDR1 as SGDLS and CDR2 as YYNGEE. This CDR3 is 15 amino acids long. The V and J ends lost 3 bases and 6 bases, in that order; junction bases with no gene match: 2.

V is TRBV9 and J is TRBJ2-1; D is undetermined. The CDR3 contains 14 residues. In germline, CDR1 is SGDLS, CDR2 YYNGEE. V gave up 0 bases and J gave up 8 bases, with 12 bases separating them. CDR3 region: CASSVALGDDEQFF. CDR3 nucleotide sequence: TGTGCCAGCAGCGTAGCGTTGGGCGACGATGAGCAGTTCTTC.

The CDR3 region is CASRHSVGGPSEQYF. The CDR3 region has the DNA TGTGCCAGCAGGCATAGCGTGGGAGGGCCGTCCGAGCAGTACTTC. The chain uses TRBV28 and TRBJ2-7; 7 bases are shared with TRBD2. V was pared by 6 bases and J by 6 bases, with 14 bases of the junction left unmatched. The CDR3 length is 15 residues. Germline CDR1 and CDR2: MDHEN and SYDVKM. The entire variable domain, with the rest obtained from reference TRBV28 and TRBJ2-7, is as follows: DVKVTQSSRYLVKRTGEKVFLECVQDMDHENMFWYRQDPGLGLRLIYFSYDVKMKEKGDIPEGYSVSREKKERFSLILESASTNQTSMYLCASRHSVGGPSEQYFGPGTRLTVT.

The chain carries TRBV28 and TRBJ1-2; 7 nucleotides agree with TRBD1. Germline-derived CDR1 and CDR2 are MDHEN and SYDVKM. The J segment lost 3 bases and the V segment lost 10 bases, leaving 2 bases of the junction unmatched. The length of the CDR3 is 11 residues. The CDR3 loop reads CAIGTDYGYTF. The CDR3 region has the DNA TGTGCCATCGGGACAGACTATGGCTACACCTTC.

The V gene is TRBV6-1, the J gene TRBJ1-1; D is undetermined. This CDR3 spans 10 amino acids. Per germline, CDR1 MNHNS and CDR2 SASEGT. The V end was cut by 6 bases, the J end by 8 bases, with 7 bases between. CDR3 region: CASSDWEAFF. The CDR3 DNA is TGTGCCAGCAGCGACTGGGAAGCTTTCTTT.

V and J are TRBV2 and TRBJ2-7; 7 nucleotides match TRBD1. The J segment lost 3 bases and the V segment lost 6 bases, leaving 14 bases of the junction unmatched. This CDR3 contains 16 residues. Germline V lookup: CDR1 SNHLY, CDR2 FYNNEI. DNA for the CDR3: TGTGCCAGCAGGGAGACGGGACAGCTGGTCATCTACGAGCAGTACGTC. As protein: CASRETGQLVIYEQYV.

This clone was detected a few times. This chain links TRBV6-5 with TRBJ1-6, with TRBD1 matching over 7 bases. V dropped 6 bases and J dropped 12; count of bases not matched to a gene: 14. CDR1 and CDR2 from the germline V gene are MNHEY and SVGAGI. The CDR3 runs 15 residues. The CDR3 DNA is TGTGCCAGCAGACCCAACGAGGGGACAGCCCTACCCCTCCACTTT. It encodes CASRPNEGTALPLHF.

J is TRBJ2-7 and V is TRBV29-1; a possible D gene is TRBD2 (5 bases). Trimming took 7 bases from V and 4 from J, leaving 8 bases between them. There are 10 residues in the CDR3. The germline V gene encodes CDR1 SQVTM and CDR2 ANQGSEA. The CDR3, as DNA: TGCAGCGCGACGGGGTACGAGCAGTACTTC. Its protein product is CSATGYEQYF.

The chain couples TRBV9 to TRBJ2-1; tentative D call: TRBD1 (6 bases). This CDR3 is 13 amino acids long. V was cut by 4 bases and J by 4 bases, with 9 bases left in between. Germline loops: CDR1 SGDLS, CDR2 YYNGEE. The CDR3 protein is CASSITGYNEQFF. In DNA form, the CDR3 reads TGTGCCAGCAGCATAACAGGGTACAATGAGCAGTTCTTC. Based on the CDR3 plus reference TRBV9 and TRBJ2-1, the full variable domain is DSGVTQTPKHLITATGQRVTLRCSPRSGDLSVYWYQQSLDQGLQFLIQYYNGEERAKGNILERFSAQQFPDLHSELNLSSLELGDSALYFCASSITGYNEQFFGPGTRLTVL.

The V gene is TRBV27, the J gene TRBJ2-3; 12 positions agree with TRBD2. Germline V gene data show CDR1 as MNHEY and CDR2 as SMNVEV (reference sequence). The CDR3 runs to 16 residues. J lost 0 bases, V lost 6 bases, and 4 bases had no gene match. The chain's CDR3 is CASSPGTSGSTDTQYF. CDR3 nucleotide sequence: TGTGCCAGCAGCCCAGGGACTAGCGGGAGCACAGATACGCAGTATTTT.

The chain joins TRBV9 to TRBJ2-2, with 8 positions matching TRBD2. The CDR3 totals 19 residues. Trimming at V came to 3 bases and at J to 6 bases, leaving 19 bases not matched to a gene. Germline V gives CDR1 SGDLS, CDR2 YYNGEE. The chain's CDR3 is CASSGPAGESRGISGELFF. The CDR3 DNA follows: TGTGCCAGCAGCGGCCCAGCGGGAGAGTCTCGGGGGATATCCGGGGAGCTGTTTTTT. The full variable domain, in which reference TRBV9 and TRBJ2-2 provide the parts outside the CDR3, is DSGVTQTPKHLITATGQRVTLRCSPRSGDLSVYWYQQSLDQGLQFLIQYYNGEERAKGNILERFSAQQFPDLHSELNLSSLELGDSALYFCASSGPAGESRGISGELFFGEGSRLTVL.

This clone occurred a few times. The chain joins TRBV16 to TRBJ2-1; TRBD2 aligns across 10 bases. Germline V lookup: CDR1 KGHSY, CDR2 FQNENV. This CDR3 comprises 17 residues. V trimming: 4 bases; J trimming: 4 bases; junction bases outside the gene matches: 10. For the CDR3, the DNA is TGTGCCAGCAGCCTCAAAGTCCCAGCGGGAGGGTACAATGAGCAGTTCTTC. This gives the protein CASSLKVPAGGYNEQFF.

This clone was seen a handful of times. This rearrangement joins TRBV4-2 to TRBJ2-6; TRBD1 matches at 7 bases. CDR1 LGHNA and CDR2 YNFKEQ come from the germline V gene. The CDR3 is 17 residues long. J was trimmed by 2 bases and V by 4 bases; bases with no gene match: 8. CDR3 region: CASSRGQEQAGANVLTF. In DNA, the CDR3 is TGTGCCAGCAGCCGCGGACAGGAGCAAGCTGGGGCCAACGTCCTGACTTTC.

The rearrangement joins TRBV18 to TRBJ2-3; 7 bases fit TRBD2. The CDR3 is 12 amino acids. Germline V lookup: CDR1 KGHSH, CDR2 LQKENI. The V segment lost 8 bases and the J segment 5 bases; nucleotides outside the gene matches: 4. The CDR3 DNA is TGTGCCAGCGGGGGGGTTGGAGATACGCAGTATTTT. Translating gives CASGGVGDTQYF.

The chain recombines TRBV6-5 with TRBJ2-1; maybe TRBD1 (7 bases). Trimming pared 7 bases from V and 3 bases from J, leaving 16 bases between. The CDR3 is 15 residues long. Looked up from germline, CDR1 is MNHEY and CDR2 is SVGAGI. DNA for the CDR3: TGTGCCAGCACCCGGTCAGGGGGGTTCTACAATGAGCAGTTCTTC. Its protein is CASTRSGGFYNEQFF.

This chain uses TRBV19 with TRBJ1-1; tentatively, D is TRBD1 (6 bases). Germline CDR1 is LNHDA and CDR2 is SQIVND (reference sequence). The CDR3 runs 13 residues. Deletions cut 8 bases from V and 0 bases from J, with 10 bases between. The CDR3 nucleotides are TGTGCCAGTCTTGGACAGATGAACACTGAAGCTTTCTTT. It encodes CASLGQMNTEAFF.

The chain couples TRBV27 to TRBJ1-1, with no clear D. There are 12 residues in the CDR3. Germline-derived CDR1 and CDR2 are MNHEY and SMNVEV (reference sequence). V was pared by 7 bases and J by 6 bases, with 12 bases between. In DNA, the CDR3 is TGTGCCAGCACGGGGAATGGCGCTGAAGCTTTCTTT. Protein product: CASTGNGAEAFF.

The chain has TRBV7-2 and TRBJ2-1; D is uncertain. Germline V gene lookup returns CDR1 SGHTA and CDR2 FQGNSA. The CDR3 sequence is 15 residues long. Deletions cut 2 bases from V and 0 bases from J, with 8 bases between. In DNA form, the CDR3 reads TGTGCCAGCAGCTTAAAAGTGAGCTCCTACAATGAGCAGTTCTTC. Its protein is CASSLKVSSYNEQFF.

The chain joins TRBV6-6 to TRBJ1-6; the match to TRBD1 covers 9 bases. CDR1 MNHNY and CDR2 SVGAGI come from the germline V gene (reference sequence). The V and J ends lost 7 bases and 9 bases, in that order; junction bases with no gene match: 7. This CDR3 region has 14 residues. The CDR3 nucleotides read TGTGCCAGCACCACGGGACAGGGTCTTTCACCCCTCCACTTT. It is translated as CASTTGQGLSPLHF.

V usage is TRBV28 and J usage is TRBJ1-4; D gene unclear. The ends were cut back, 6 bases at V and 4 bases at J, with 9 bases in the middle. The CDR3 runs 13 residues. Germline V gene sequence: CDR1 MDHEN, CDR2 SYDVKM. The CDR3 nucleotides read TGTGCCAGCAGCCGTCCGAGTAATGAAAAACTGTTTTTT. Its translation: CASSRPSNEKLFF. Variable domain in full (rest from reference TRBV28 and TRBJ1-4): DVKVTQSSRYLVKRTGEKVFLECVQDMDHENMFWYRQDPGLGLRLIYFSYDVKMKEKGDIPEGYSVSREKKERFSLILESASTNQTSMYLCASSRPSNEKLFFGSGTQLSVL.

In DNA form, the CDR3 reads TGTGCCAGCAGCTTAGTGGGCGATAGCAATCAGCCCCAGCATTTT. It yields the protein CASSLVGDSNQPQHF. The V and J genes are TRBV7-9 and TRBJ1-5; D call uncertain. Between the trimmed V and J ends, which lost 1 base and 0 bases, there was a span of 7 bases. The germline V gene encodes CDR1 SEHNR and CDR2 FQNEAQ (reference sequence). CDR3 length: 15 residues.

The chain employs TRBV30 and TRBJ1-2; the match to TRBD1 covers 8 bases. The J segment lost 2 bases and the V segment lost 2 bases, leaving 4 bases of the junction unmatched. This CDR3 is 14 amino acids long. The germline V gene encodes CDR1 GTSNPN and CDR2 SVGIG (reference sequence). CDR3 residues: CAWSLGQANYGYTF. CDR3 DNA: TGTGCCTGGAGTCTGGGACAGGCAAACTATGGCTACACCTTC.

This clone was picked up one time. The chain is built from TRBV2 and TRBJ1-2, with TRBD1 identical over 7 bases. Unmatched junction bases numbered 4, after V lost 6 bases and J lost 6 bases. The CDR3 covers 12 residues. Germline-derived CDR1 and CDR2 are SNHLY and FYNNEI. In nucleotides, the CDR3 is TGTGCCAGCAGGGGGGACAGCAATGGCTACACCTTC. It specifies CASRGDSNGYTF. Filled out from reference TRBV2 and TRBJ1-2, the complete variable domain reads EPEVTQTPSHQVTQMGQEVILRCVPISNHLYFYWYRQILGQKVEFLVSFYNNEISEKSEIFDDQFSVERPDGSNFTLKIRSTKLEDSAMYFCASRGDSNGYTFGSGTRLTVV.

As concerns this clone: Within the sample, other DNA sequences also encode this same CDR3. The chain couples TRBV9 to TRBJ2-1; 11 bases fit TRBD2. V was pared by 3 bases and J by 4 bases, with 3 bases of the junction left unmatched. The CDR3 totals 15 residues. Germline V gives CDR1 SGDLS, CDR2 YYNGEE. The CDR3 DNA follows: TGTGCCAGCAGCGCAGGGACTAGCGGTTACAATGAGCAGTTCTTC. Translating it yields CASSAGTSGYNEQFF.

This clone showed up just a few times. V gene TRBV11-2 combines with J gene TRBJ2-7; TRBD1 matches 10 bases. Germline loops: CDR1 SGHAT, CDR2 FQNNGV. The CDR3 has 15 amino acids. The junction had 4 bases not matched to a gene; V was cut back by 1 base and J by 4 bases. CDR3 DNA: TGTGCCAGCAGCTTAGCGGGACAGGGGAGGTACGAGCAGTACTTC. Its protein product is CASSLAGQGRYEQYF.